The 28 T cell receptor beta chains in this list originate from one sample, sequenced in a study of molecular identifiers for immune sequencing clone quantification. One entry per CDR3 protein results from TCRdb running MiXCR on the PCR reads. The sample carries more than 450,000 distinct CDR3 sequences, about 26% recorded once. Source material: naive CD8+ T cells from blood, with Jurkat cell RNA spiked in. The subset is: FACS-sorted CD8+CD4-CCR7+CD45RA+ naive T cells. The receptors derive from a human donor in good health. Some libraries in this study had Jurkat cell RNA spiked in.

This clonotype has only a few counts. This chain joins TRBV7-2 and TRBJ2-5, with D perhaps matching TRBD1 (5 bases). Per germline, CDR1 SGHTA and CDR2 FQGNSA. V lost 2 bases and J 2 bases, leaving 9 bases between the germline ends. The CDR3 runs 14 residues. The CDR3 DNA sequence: TGTGCCAGCAGCTTACGTGACAGACAAGAGACCCAGTACTTC. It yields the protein CASSLRDRQETQYF.

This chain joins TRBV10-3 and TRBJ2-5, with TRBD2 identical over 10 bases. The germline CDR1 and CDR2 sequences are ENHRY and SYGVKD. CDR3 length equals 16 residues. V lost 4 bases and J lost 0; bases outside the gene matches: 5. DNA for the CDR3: TGTGCCATCAGTGGAGGGACTAGCGCAGACCAAGAGACCCAGTACTTC. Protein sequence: CAISGGTSADQETQYF.

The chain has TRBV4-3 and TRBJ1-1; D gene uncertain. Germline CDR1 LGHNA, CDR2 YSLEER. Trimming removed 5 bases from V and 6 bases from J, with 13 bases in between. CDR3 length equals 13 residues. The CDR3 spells CASSATTASEAFF. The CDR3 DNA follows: TGCGCCAGCAGCGCGACGACTGCCTCTGAAGCTTTCTTT.

CDR3 residues: CSARPRDQAGVWEQYF. In DNA form, the CDR3 reads TGCAGTGCTAGACCCCGGGACCAAGCCGGGGTGTGGGAGCAGTACTTC. This rearrangement joins TRBV20-1 to TRBJ2-7; D is tentatively TRBD1 or TRBD2 (5 bases each). Deletions cut 2 bases from V and 7 bases from J, with 24 bases between. This CDR3 contains 16 residues. Germline V CDR1 and CDR2: DFQATT, SNEGSKA (reference sequence).

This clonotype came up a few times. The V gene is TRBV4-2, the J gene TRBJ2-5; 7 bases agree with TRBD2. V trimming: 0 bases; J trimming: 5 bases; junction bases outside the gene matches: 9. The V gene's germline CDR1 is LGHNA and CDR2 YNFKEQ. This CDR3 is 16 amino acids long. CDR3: CASSQERRELVETQYF. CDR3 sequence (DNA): TGTGCCAGCAGCCAAGAAAGGCGGGAGCTTGTGGAGACCCAGTACTTC.

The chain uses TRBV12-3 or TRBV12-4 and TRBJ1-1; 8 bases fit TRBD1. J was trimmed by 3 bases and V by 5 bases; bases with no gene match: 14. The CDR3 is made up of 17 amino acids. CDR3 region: CASSPTRGQEKDTEAFF. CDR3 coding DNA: TGTGCCAGCAGTCCGACTCGGGGACAGGAGAAGGACACTGAAGCTTTCTTT.

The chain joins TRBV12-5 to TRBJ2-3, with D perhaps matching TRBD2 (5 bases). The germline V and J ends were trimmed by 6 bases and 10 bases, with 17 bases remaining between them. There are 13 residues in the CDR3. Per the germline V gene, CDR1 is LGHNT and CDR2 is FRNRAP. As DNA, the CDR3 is TGTGCTAGTGGCCCCACTAGGAGCTCACCGCAGTATTTT. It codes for CASGPTRSSPQYF.

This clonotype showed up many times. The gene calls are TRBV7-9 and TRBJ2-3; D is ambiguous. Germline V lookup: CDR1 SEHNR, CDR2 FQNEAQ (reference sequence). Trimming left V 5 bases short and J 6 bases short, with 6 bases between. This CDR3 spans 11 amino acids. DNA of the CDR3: TGTGCCAGCAGCATGCGGGATACGCAGTATTTT. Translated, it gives CASSMRDTQYF.

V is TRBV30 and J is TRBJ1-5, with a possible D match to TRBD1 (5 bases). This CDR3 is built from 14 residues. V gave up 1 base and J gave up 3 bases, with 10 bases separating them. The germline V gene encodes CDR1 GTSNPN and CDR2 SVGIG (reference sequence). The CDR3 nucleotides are TGTGCCTGGAGTGAAGACAGATTCAATCAGCCCCAGCATTTT. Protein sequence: CAWSEDRFNQPQHF.

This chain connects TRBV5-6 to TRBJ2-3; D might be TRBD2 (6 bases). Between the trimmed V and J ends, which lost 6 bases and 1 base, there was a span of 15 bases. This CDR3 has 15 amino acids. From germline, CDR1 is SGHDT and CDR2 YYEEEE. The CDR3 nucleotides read TGTGCCAGCAACGCAGGGACTTTCGGCACAGATACGCAGTATTTT. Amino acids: CASNAGTFGTDTQYF.

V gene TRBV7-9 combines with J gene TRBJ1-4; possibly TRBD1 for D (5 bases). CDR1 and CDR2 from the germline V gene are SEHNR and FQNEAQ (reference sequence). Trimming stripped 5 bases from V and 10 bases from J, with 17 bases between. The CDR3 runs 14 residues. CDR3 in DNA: TGTGCCAGCAGCCGGGACGGAGATAGTGGAAAACTGTTTTTT. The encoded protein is CASSRDGDSGKLFF.

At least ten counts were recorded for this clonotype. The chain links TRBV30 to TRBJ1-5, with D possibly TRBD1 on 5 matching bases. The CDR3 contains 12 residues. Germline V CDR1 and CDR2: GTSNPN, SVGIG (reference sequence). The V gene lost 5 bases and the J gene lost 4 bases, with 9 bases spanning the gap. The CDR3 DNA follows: TGTGCCTGGGCGGAGGGGAATCAGCCCCAGCATTTT. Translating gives CAWAEGNQPQHF. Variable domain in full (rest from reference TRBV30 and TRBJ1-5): SQTIHQWPATLVQPVGSPLSLECTVEGTSNPNLYWYRQAAGRGLQLLFYSVGIGQISSEVPQNLSASRPQDRQFILSSKKLLLSDSGFYLCAWAEGNQPQHFGDGTRLSIL.

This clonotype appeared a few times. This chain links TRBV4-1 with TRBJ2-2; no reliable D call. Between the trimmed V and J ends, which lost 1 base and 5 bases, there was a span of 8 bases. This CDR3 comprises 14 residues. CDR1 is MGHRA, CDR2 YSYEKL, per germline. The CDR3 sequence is CASSQVRWTGELFF. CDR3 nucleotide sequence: TGCGCCAGCAGCCAAGTTCGGTGGACCGGGGAGCTGTTTTTT.

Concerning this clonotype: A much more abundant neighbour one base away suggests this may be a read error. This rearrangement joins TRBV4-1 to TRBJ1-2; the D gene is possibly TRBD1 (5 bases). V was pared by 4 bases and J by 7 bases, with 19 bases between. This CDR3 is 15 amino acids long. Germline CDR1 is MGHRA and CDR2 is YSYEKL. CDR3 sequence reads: CASSRDRTGSFGYTF. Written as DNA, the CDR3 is TGCGCCAGCAGCCGAGATCGTACAGGTTCATTTGGCTACACCTTC.

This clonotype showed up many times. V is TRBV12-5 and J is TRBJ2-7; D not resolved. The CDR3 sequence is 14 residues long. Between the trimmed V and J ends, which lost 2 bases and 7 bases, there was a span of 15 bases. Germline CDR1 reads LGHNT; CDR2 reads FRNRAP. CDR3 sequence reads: CASGLYNRVGEQYF. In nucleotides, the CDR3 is TGTGCTAGTGGTTTGTATAATAGGGTGGGGGAGCAGTACTTC.

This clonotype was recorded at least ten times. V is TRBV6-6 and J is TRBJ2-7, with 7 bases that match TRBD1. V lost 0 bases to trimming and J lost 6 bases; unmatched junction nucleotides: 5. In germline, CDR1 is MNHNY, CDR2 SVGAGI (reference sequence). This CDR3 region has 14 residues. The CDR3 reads CASSYSDRAREQYF. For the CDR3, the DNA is TGTGCCAGCAGTTACTCAGACAGGGCGCGCGAGCAGTACTTC.

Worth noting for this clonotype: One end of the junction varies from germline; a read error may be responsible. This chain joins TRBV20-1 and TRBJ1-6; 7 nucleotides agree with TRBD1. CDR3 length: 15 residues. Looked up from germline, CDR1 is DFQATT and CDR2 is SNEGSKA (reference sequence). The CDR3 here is CSALTGAGYNSPLPF. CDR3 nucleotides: TGCAGTGCCTTAACAGGGGCCGGCTATAATTCACCCCTCCCCTTT.

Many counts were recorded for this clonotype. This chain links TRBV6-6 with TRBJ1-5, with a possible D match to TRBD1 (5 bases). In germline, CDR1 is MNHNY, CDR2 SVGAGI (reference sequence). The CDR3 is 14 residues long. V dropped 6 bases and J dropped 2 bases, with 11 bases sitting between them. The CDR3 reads CASRGTIGNQPQHF. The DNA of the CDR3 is TGTGCCAGCAGGGGGACTATAGGCAATCAGCCCCAGCATTTT.

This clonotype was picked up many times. The chain's CDR3 is CASSLPREYEQYF. The CDR3 coding sequence is TGCGCCAGCAGCTTGCCACGGGAGTACGAGCAGTACTTC. The V call is TRBV5-1, the J call TRBJ2-7; weak D call: TRBD2 (6 bases). Germline-derived CDR1 and CDR2 are SGHRS and YFSETQ. The CDR3 totals 13 residues. V was shortened by 1 base and J by 4 bases, with 9 bases between the two germline ends.

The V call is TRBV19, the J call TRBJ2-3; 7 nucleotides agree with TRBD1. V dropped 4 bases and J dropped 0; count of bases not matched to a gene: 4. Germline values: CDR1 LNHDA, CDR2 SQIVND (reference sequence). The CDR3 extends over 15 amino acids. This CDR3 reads CASSTTGYSTDTQYF. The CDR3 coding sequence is TGTGCCAGTAGTACGACAGGGTACAGCACAGATACGCAGTATTTT. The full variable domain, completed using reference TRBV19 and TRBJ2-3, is DGGITQSPKYLFRKEGQNVTLSCEQNLNHDAMYWYRQDPGQGLRLIYYSQIVNDFQKGDIAEGYSVSREKKESFPLTVTSAQKNPTAFYLCASSTTGYSTDTQYFGPGTRLTVL.

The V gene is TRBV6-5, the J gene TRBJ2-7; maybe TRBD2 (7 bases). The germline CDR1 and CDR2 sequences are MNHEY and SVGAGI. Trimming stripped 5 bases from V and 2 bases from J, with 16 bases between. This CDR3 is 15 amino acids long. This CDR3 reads CASSGVGGRAYEQYF. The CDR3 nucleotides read TGTGCCAGCAGTGGGGTCGGGGGGCGAGCCTACGAGCAGTACTTC.

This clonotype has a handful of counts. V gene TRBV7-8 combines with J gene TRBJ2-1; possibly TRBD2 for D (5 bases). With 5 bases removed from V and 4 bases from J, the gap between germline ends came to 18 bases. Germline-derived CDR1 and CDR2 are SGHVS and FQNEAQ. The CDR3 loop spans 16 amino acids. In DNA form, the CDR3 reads TGTGCCAGCAGCCCAAACCCCGGGAACACATACAATGAGCAGTTCTTC. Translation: CASSPNPGNTYNEQFF.

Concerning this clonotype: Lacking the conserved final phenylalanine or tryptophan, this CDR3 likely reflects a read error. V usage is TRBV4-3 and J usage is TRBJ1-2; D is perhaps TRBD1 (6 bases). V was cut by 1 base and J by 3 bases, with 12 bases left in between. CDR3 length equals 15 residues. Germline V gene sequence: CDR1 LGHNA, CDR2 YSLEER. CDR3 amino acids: CASSQANREDYGYTI. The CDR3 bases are TGCGCCAGCAGCCAAGCTAACAGGGAAGACTATGGCTACACCATC.

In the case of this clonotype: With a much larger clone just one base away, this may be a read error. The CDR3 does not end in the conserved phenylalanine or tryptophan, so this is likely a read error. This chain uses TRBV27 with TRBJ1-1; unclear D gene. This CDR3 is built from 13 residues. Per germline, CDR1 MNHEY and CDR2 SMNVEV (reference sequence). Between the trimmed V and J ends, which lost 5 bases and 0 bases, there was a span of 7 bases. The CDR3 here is CASSQFMNTEAFL. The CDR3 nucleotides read TGTGCCAGCAGTCAGTTCATGAACACTGAAGCTTTCCTT.

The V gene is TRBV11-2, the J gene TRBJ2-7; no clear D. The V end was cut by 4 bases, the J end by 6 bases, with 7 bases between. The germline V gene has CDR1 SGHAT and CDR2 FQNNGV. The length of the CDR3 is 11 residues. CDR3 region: CASSSVPEQYF. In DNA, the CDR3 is TGTGCCAGCAGCTCGGTACCCGAGCAGTACTTC.

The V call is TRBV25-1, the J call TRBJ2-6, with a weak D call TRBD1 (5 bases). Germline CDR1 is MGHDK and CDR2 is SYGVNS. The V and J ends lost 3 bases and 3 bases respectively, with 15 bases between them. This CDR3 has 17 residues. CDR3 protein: CASSEGNRLFGANVLTF. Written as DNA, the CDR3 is TGTGCCAGCAGTGAGGGGAACAGGTTGTTTGGGGCCAACGTCCTGACTTTC.

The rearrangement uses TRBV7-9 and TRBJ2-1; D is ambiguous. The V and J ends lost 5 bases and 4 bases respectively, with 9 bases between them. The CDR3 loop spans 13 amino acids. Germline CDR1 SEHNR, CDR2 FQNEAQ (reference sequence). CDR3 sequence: CASSPSEYNEQFF. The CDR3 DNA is TGTGCCAGCAGCCCCTCAGAATACAATGAGCAGTTCTTC.

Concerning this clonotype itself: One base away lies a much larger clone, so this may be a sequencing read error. The CDR3 sequence: CASSATSGGAYGQYF. The CDR3 DNA follows: TGTGCCAGCAGTGCCACTAGCGGGGGGGCGTACGGGCAGTACTTC. The V gene is TRBV6-5, the J gene TRBJ2-7; 13 bases fit TRBD2. Germline CDR1 and CDR2: MNHEY and SVGAGI. The CDR3 is 15 amino acids.